One and the same sample provided the 27 T cell receptor beta chains below, sequenced in a study of molecular identifiers for immune sequencing clone quantification. MiXCR, applied by TCRdb to the PCR reads, yields one record per CDR3 protein. The repertoire includes more than 8,000 distinct CDR3 sequences, 20% to 25% of them detected once, and more than 1.4% sits in the top ten. Material: naive CD8+ T cells from blood, with Jurkat cell RNA spiked in. As for subset: FACS-sorted CD8+CD4-CCR7+CD45RA+ naive T cells. These receptor sequences come from a human donor in good health. Some libraries in this study had Jurkat cell RNA spiked in.

This clonotype was detected many times. The chain recombines TRBV27 with TRBJ2-7; D is uncertain. The V end lost 2 bases, the J end lost 0 bases, and 5 bases lay between the germline ends. The CDR3 contains 13 residues. The germline CDR1 and CDR2 sequences are MNHEY and SMNVEV (reference sequence). The CDR3 nucleotides are TGTGCCAGCAGTTTAACAGACTCCTACGAGCAGTACTTC. It encodes CASSLTDSYEQYF.

The rearrangement uses TRBV7-9 and TRBJ2-3; unclear D gene. CDR1 is SEHNR, CDR2 FQNEAQ, per germline (reference sequence). V lost 11 bases and J lost 0, with 21 bases in between. The CDR3 runs 16 residues. The CDR3 sequence is CARRPTRLQSTDTQYF. The CDR3 coding sequence is TGTGCCCGCCGCCCCACCAGGTTGCAGAGCACAGATACGCAGTATTTT.

In the case of this clonotype: A read error is possible here, since a much larger clone lies one base away. The rearrangement joins TRBV6-6 to TRBJ2-7; D call uncertain. Germline values: CDR1 MNHNY, CDR2 SVGAGI (reference sequence). This CDR3 spans 12 amino acids. This chain's CDR3 is CAGSYEVYEQYF. The CDR3 DNA follows: TGTGCCGGCAGTTACGAGGTTTACGAGCAGTACTTC.

This chain links TRBV12-3 or TRBV12-4 with TRBJ2-3; TRBD1 is a possible D gene (5 bases). This CDR3 region has 15 residues. With 2 bases removed from V and 1 base from J, the gap between germline ends came to 10 bases. The CDR3 reads CASSLQQAGTDTQYF. DNA of the CDR3: TGTGCCAGCAGTTTACAACAGGCAGGCACAGATACGCAGTATTTT.

V usage is TRBV14 and J usage is TRBJ2-7, with TRBD2 matching over 8 bases. Germline CDR1 reads SGHDN; CDR2 reads FVKESK. CDR3 length equals 12 residues. The trim removed 5 bases at V and 6 bases at J, leaving 3 bases unmatched. CDR3 DNA sequence: TGTGCCAGCAGCTTCGGACTAGCCGAGCAGTACTTC. Its protein product is CASSFGLAEQYF.

Regarding this clonotype: Just one base apart from a much larger clone, this may be a read error. The gene calls are TRBV6-1 and TRBJ1-5; tentatively, D is TRBD1 (5 bases). Trimming stripped 2 bases from V and 7 bases from J, with 9 bases between. This CDR3 has 13 residues. The germline CDR1 and CDR2 sequences are MNHNS and SASEGT. Here the CDR3 DNA reads TGTGCCAGCAGTGAACCAGGGTCCCAGCCCCAGCATTTT. This translates into CASSEPGSQPQHF.

This clonotype showed up many times. The chain couples TRBV28 to TRBJ2-7; no firm D call. This CDR3 comprises 14 residues. The V end lost 2 bases, the J end lost 0 bases, and 8 bases lay between the germline ends. Looked up from germline, CDR1 is MDHEN and CDR2 is SYDVKM. CDR3 sequence: CASSLGKSSYEQYF. The DNA of the CDR3 is TGTGCCAGCAGTTTAGGGAAAAGCTCCTACGAGCAGTACTTC.

Here the CDR3 DNA reads TGTGCCAGCAGCTTGGACGGACAGGGACCCTACGAGCAGTACTTC. It specifies CASSLDGQGPYEQYF. This rearrangement joins TRBV5-6 to TRBJ2-7, with 8 bases identical to TRBD1. The germline V gene encodes CDR1 SGHDT and CDR2 YYEEEE. The J segment lost 2 bases and the V segment lost 0 bases, leaving 4 bases of the junction unmatched. CDR3 size: 15 residues.

Concerning this clonotype itself: A much bigger clone sits one base away, suggesting this may be a read error. This chain uses TRBV2 with TRBJ2-5; TRBD1 matches 7 bases. CDR3 length: 19 residues. Trimming removed 2 bases from V and 0 bases from J; junction bases left unmatched: 15. The germline gives CDR1 SNHLY, CDR2 FYNNEI. CDR3 in DNA: TGTGCCAGCAGTGAACTAAGGGACAGCGGAGCACTGTACCAAGAGACCCAGTACTTC. Translation: CASSELRDSGALYQETQYF.

Regarding this clonotype: With a much larger clone just one base away, this may be a read error. The chain joins TRBV5-6 to TRBJ2-2; weak D call: TRBD2 (5 bases). Germline-derived CDR1 and CDR2 are SGHDT and YYEEEE. This CDR3 region has 14 residues. This CDR3 is CASSLARNTGELSF. The CDR3, as DNA: TGTGCCAGCAGCTTGGCCCGGAACACCGGGGAGCTGTCTTTT.

To note about this clonotype: A much larger clone lies a single base off, so this may be a read error. The chain carries TRBV18 and TRBJ2-3; D is possibly TRBD2 (6 bases). The CDR3 is 15 amino acids. The germline V gene encodes CDR1 KGHSH and CDR2 LQKENI. CDR3 nucleotide sequence: TGTGCCAGCTCACCAGGGGAGGTCAGATCAGATACGGAGTATTTT. It yields the protein CASSPGEVRSDTEYF.

This clonotype counts as medium-sized. The chain recombines TRBV7-9 with TRBJ2-3; maybe TRBD2 (6 bases). The CDR3 has 14 amino acids. Germline-derived CDR1 and CDR2 are SEHNR and FQNEAQ (reference sequence). The germline V and J ends were trimmed by 8 bases and 2 bases, with 14 bases remaining between them. CDR3: CASRGYRLTDTQYF. The CDR3 nucleotides read TGTGCCAGCCGGGGGTACAGACTCACAGATACGCAGTATTTT.

The table lists this clonotype with a few counts. V is TRBV12-3 or TRBV12-4 and J is TRBJ2-6; no clear D gene. The CDR3 covers 15 residues. Trimming stripped 6 bases from V and 0 bases from J, with 9 bases between. CDR3 region: CASSQTDSGANVLTF. Written as DNA, the CDR3 is TGTGCCAGCAGCCAGACGGACTCTGGGGCCAACGTCCTGACTTTC.

Judged by abundance, this clonotype is large. The chain recombines TRBV29-1 with TRBJ2-7, with a possible D match to TRBD2 (6 bases). CDR1 is SQVTM, CDR2 ANQGSEA, per germline. The CDR3 sequence is 13 residues long. V lost 3 bases and J 6 bases, leaving 15 bases between the germline ends. The CDR3 DNA reads TGCAGCGTTGAGGGGGAGGCCCCGGTCGAGCAGTACTTC. Translation: CSVEGEAPVEQYF.

In its sample, this clonotype ranks as medium-sized. The CDR3 protein is CASSRLQRVEDEQFF. DNA of the CDR3: TGCGCCAGCAGCCGCTTACAGAGGGTTGAGGATGAGCAGTTCTTC. The chain has TRBV4-1 and TRBJ2-1; the D gene is possibly TRBD2 (5 bases). CDR3 length: 15 residues. The germline V gene encodes CDR1 MGHRA and CDR2 YSYEKL. V lost 4 bases, J lost 8 bases, and 18 bases lay in between.

Comment on this clonotype: Since no conserved phenylalanine or tryptophan closes the CDR3, a read error is the likely cause. This chain uses TRBV11-2 with TRBJ2-3; 7 bases agree with TRBD2. Germline values: CDR1 SGHAT, CDR2 FQNNGV. The CDR3 covers 16 residues. With 5 bases clipped from V and 1 base from J, the junction kept 9 bases outside the gene matches. CDR3 DNA: TGTGCCAGCAGCCTTGTGGGCGGGAGCCGCACAGATACGCAGTATTCT. Its translation: CASSLVGGSRTDTQYS.

The chain uses TRBV4-3 and TRBJ2-5, with 10 positions matching TRBD2. The CDR3 has 18 residues. Germline V CDR1 and CDR2: LGHNA, YSLEER. The trim removed 0 bases at V and 5 bases at J, leaving 12 bases unmatched. CDR3 loop: CASSQEASGGAIVETQYF. The CDR3 nucleotides read TGCGCCAGCAGCCAAGAAGCCAGCGGGGGGGCCATCGTGGAGACCCAGTACTTC.

Relative to its sample, this clonotype is medium-sized (0.01 to 0.1%). V gene TRBV4-3 combines with J gene TRBJ2-3, with TRBD2 matching 9 bases. Trimming removed 0 bases from V and 5 bases from J; junction bases left unmatched: 6. The germline V gene encodes CDR1 LGHNA and CDR2 YSLEER. The CDR3 has 16 amino acids. The CDR3 DNA is TGCGCCAGCAGCCAAGAGTTAGCGGGGGTACAAGATACGCAGTATTTT. Translation: CASSQELAGVQDTQYF.

Details on this clonotype: Possible read error: a much larger clone is one base away. The J gene is TRBJ2-7, the V gene TRBV6-2 or TRBV6-3; no definite D call. This CDR3 comprises 13 residues. Trimming removed 6 bases from V and 4 bases from J, with 13 bases in between. CDR1 is MNHEY and CDR2 is SVGEGT in the germline V gene. CDR3 sequence reads: CASSGYQGYEQYF. In DNA form, the CDR3 reads TGTGCCAGCAGCGGCTACCAAGGTTACGAGCAGTACTTC.

The V call is TRBV12-3 or TRBV12-4, the J call TRBJ1-2; possibly TRBD1 for D (6 bases). There are 11 residues in the CDR3. The V and J ends lost 10 bases and 5 bases respectively, with 11 bases between them. This chain's CDR3 is CANRTAYGYTF. CDR3 coding DNA: TGTGCCAACAGGACAGCTTATGGCTACACCTTC.

With regard to this clonotype: A much larger clone is a single base away; this may be a read error. The rearrangement joins TRBV6-1 to TRBJ1-5; D gene unclear. Germline values: CDR1 MNHNS, CDR2 SASEGT. The CDR3 runs to 12 residues. The CDR3 protein is CASESSDQPQHF. DNA of the CDR3: TGTGCCAGCGAAAGTAGCGATCAGCCCCAGCATTTT.

By sample share, this clonotype is medium-sized. The J gene is TRBJ2-3, the V gene TRBV4-3; possible D gene TRBD1, 6 bases. Trimming took 4 bases from V and 3 from J, leaving 14 bases between them. CDR3 length: 15 residues. Germline V gene lookup returns CDR1 LGHNA and CDR2 YSLEER. The CDR3 sequence is CASSLQDRRTDTQYF. DNA for the CDR3: TGCGCCAGCAGCCTACAAGACAGGCGGACAGATACGCAGTATTTT.

The table lists this clonotype with a few counts. One base away lies a much larger clone, so this may be a sequencing read error. CDR3 amino acids: CASSLPRSYEQYF. CDR3 bases: TGTGCCAGCAGCCTGCCTAGGTCCTACGAGCAGTACTTC. The V call is TRBV14, the J call TRBJ2-7; D is uncertain. Germline V gene lookup returns CDR1 SGHDN and CDR2 FVKESK. The CDR3 covers 13 residues. Trimming pared 4 bases from V and 1 base from J, leaving 8 bases between.

Sample share makes this clonotype medium-sized. This chain connects TRBV6-5 to TRBJ2-4; TRBD1 matches at 8 bases. The germline CDR1 and CDR2 sequences are MNHEY and SVGAGI. The J segment lost 8 bases and the V segment lost 2 bases, leaving 8 bases of the junction unmatched. This CDR3 region has 15 residues. The CDR3 spells CASSYVRQGKDIQYF. The CDR3 nucleotides are TGTGCCAGCAGTTACGTGAGACAGGGGAAGGACATTCAGTACTTC.

This clonotype is termed medium-sized. V gene TRBV4-3 combines with J gene TRBJ1-1; 8 bases map to TRBD1. CDR3 length: 17 amino acids. CDR1 is LGHNA, CDR2 YSLEER, per germline. J lost 0 bases, V lost 1 base, and 7 bases had no gene match. The CDR3 DNA sequence: TGCGCCAGCAGCCAAGCTTCGGACAGGGAGGTGAACACTGAAGCTTTCTTT. It is translated as CASSQASDREVNTEAFF.

This clonotype has a count of ten or more. V and J are TRBV12-3 or TRBV12-4 and TRBJ2-2; TRBD1 might be the D (6 bases). V was clipped by 5 bases and J by 6 bases, with 10 bases between them. This CDR3 contains 13 residues. This CDR3 is CASSSTGPGELFF. The CDR3 DNA is TGTGCCAGCAGTAGCACAGGGCCCGGGGAGCTGTTTTTT.

This clonotype was seen a handful of times. The rearrangement uses TRBV20-1 and TRBJ1-3; D not resolved. CDR1 and CDR2 from the germline V gene are DFQATT and SNEGSKA (reference sequence). CDR3 size: 13 residues. Trimming took off 0 bases at V and 2 bases at J, with 5 bases between the two ends. CDR3 nucleotides: TGCAGTGCTAGAGAATGGACTGGAAACACCATATATTTT. The encoded protein is CSAREWTGNTIYF.